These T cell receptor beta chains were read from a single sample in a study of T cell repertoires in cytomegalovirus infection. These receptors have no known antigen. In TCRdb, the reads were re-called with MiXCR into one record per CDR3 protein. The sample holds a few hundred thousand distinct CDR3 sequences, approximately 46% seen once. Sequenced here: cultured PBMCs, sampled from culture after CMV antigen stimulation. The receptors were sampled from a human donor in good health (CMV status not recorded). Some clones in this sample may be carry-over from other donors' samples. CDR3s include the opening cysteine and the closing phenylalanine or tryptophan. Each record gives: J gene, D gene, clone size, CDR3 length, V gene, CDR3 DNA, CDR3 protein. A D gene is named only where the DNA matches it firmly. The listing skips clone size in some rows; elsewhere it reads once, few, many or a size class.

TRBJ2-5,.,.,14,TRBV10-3,TGTGCCATCAGGCTGGACAGCCGTCAAGAGACCCAGTACTTC,CAIRLDSRQETQYF
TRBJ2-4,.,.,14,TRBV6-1,TGTGCCAGCAGTGAATATTTCGGGGCGAACATTCAGTACTTC,CASSEYFGANIQYF
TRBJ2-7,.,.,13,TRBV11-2,TGTGCCAGCAGCTTAAACGCCCCCTACGAGCAGTACTTC,CASSLNAPYEQYF
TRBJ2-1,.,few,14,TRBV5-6,TGTGCCAGCAGCTTTAGGTTGTCCTACAATGAGCAGTTCTTC,CASSFRLSYNEQFF
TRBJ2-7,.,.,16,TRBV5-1,TGCGCCAGCAGCTTCGCAGGTTCCATCCCTACCTACGAGCAGTACTTC,CASSFAGSIPTYEQYF
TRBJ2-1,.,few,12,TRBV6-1,TGTGCCAGCAGGGGCTGGACCAATGAGCAGTTCTTC,CASRGWTNEQFF
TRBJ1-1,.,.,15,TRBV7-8,TGTGCCAGCTTACGTGGAAGAATATTGAACACTGAAGCTTTCTTT,CASLRGRILNTEAFF
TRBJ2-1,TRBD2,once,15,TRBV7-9,TGTGCCAGCGGCTTAGCGGGGGGGCTCTACAATGAGCAGTTCTTC,CASGLAGGLYNEQFF
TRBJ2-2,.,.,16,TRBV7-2,TGTGCCAGCAGCTTAGTGGCAGGGTCCAACACCGGGGAGCTGTTTTTT,CASSLVAGSNTGELFF
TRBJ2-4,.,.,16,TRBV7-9,TGTGCCAGCAGCTTACCGGGACCTGGGGCCAAAAACATTCAGTACTTC,CASSLPGPGAKNIQYF
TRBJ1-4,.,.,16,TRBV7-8,TGTGCCAGCAGCTCCGTTGGCAGTACAACTAATGAAAAACTGTTTTTT,CASSSVGSTTNEKLFF
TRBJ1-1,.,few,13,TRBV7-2,TGTGCCAGCAGCTGGGACACGAACACTGAAGCTTTCTTT,CASSWDTNTEAFF
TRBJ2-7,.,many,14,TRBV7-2,TGTGCCAGCAGCTTCTCGGGAATCATGGGGGAGCAGTACTTC,CASSFSGIMGEQYF
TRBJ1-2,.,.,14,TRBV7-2,TGTGCCAGCAGCCCCCTCGCTGGGAACTATGGCTACACCTTC,CASSPLAGNYGYTF
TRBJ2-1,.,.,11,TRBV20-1,TGCAGTGCTAGAGATCTTCATAAACAGTTCTTC,CSARDLHKQFF
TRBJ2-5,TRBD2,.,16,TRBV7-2,TGTGCCAGCAGCTTAGCCGGCGGGGGGGCGCCCGAGACCCAGTACTTC,CASSLAGGGAPETQYF
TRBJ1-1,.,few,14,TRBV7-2,TGTGCCAGCAGCTTAGGAACCGGGCCTCCTGAAGCTTTCTTT,CASSLGTGPPEAFF
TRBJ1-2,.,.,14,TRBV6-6,TGTGCCAGCACCGTAGGGGGGTTGGACTATGGCTACACCTTC,CASTVGGLDYGYTF
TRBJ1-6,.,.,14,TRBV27,TGTGCCAGCAGTTTAAAGGGGCCCGGATCACCCCTCCACTTT,CASSLKGPGSPLHF
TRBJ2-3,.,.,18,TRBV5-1,TGCGCCAGCAGCTCAACCCCCCCCCGGGGGCTCAGCACAGATACGCAGTATTTT,CASSSTPPRGLSTDTQYF
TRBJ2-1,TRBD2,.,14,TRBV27,TGTGCCAGCAGTCGACTAGCGATCTACAATGAGCAGTTCTTC,CASSRLAIYNEQFF
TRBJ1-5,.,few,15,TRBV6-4,TGTGCCAGCAGTGAAGGGAGAAATAGCAATCAGCCCCAGCATTTT,CASSEGRNSNQPQHF
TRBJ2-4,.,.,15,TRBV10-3,TGTGCCATCAGTGAGACAGGGTCGACCAAAAACATTCAGTACTTC,CAISETGSTKNIQYF
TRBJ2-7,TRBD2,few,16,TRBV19,TGTGCCAGTAGTCTCGGGACTAGCGGAGCCTCCTACGAGCAGTACTTC,CASSLGTSGASYEQYF
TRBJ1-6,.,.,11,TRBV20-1,TGCAGTGCTAGACTAGAGTCACCCCTCCACTTT,CSARLESPLHF
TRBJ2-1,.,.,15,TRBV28,TGTGCCAGCAGTCCAACCGACGGACCGTACAATGAGCAGTTCTTC,CASSPTDGPYNEQFF
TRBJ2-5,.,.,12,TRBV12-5,TGTGCTAGTATAAGGGACGGGGAGACCCAGTACTTC,CASIRDGETQYF
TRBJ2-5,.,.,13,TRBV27,TGTGCCAGCAGTAGGTTCACCGGGGAGACCCAGTACTTC,CASSRFTGETQYF
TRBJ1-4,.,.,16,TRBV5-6,TGTGCCAGCAGCCGCACCGTCGGGCAGGTTAATGAAAAACTGTTTTTT,CASSRTVGQVNEKLFF
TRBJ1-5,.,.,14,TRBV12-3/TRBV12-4,TGTGCCAGCAGTTTAGGCGGCCTGAATCAGCCCCAGCATTTT,CASSLGGLNQPQHF
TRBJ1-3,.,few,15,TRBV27,TGTGCCAGCAGTTTGAAGGGTTCCTCTGGAAACACCATATATTTT,CASSLKGSSGNTIYF
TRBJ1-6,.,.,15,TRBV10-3,TGTGCCATCAGTGACCGGGAAGTCAATAATTCACCCCTCCACTTT,CAISDREVNNSPLHF
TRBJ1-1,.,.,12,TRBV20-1,TGCAGTGTCGCGACGGGGAACACTGAAGCTTTCTTT,CSVATGNTEAFF
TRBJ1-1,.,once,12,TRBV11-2,TGTGCCAGCAGCTACCTACCCCCTGAAGCTTTCTTT,CASSYLPPEAFF
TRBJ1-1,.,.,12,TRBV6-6,TGTGCCAGCACTAAAGACCTACGTGAAGCTTTCTTT,CASTKDLREAFF
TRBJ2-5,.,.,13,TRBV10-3,TGTGCCATCAGTAGGCAGGAGGGGGAGACCCAGTACTTC,CAISRQEGETQYF
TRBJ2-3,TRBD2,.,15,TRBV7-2,TGTGCCAGCAGCCCGGGAGGAGGGAGGGCAGATACGCAGTATTTT,CASSPGGGRADTQYF